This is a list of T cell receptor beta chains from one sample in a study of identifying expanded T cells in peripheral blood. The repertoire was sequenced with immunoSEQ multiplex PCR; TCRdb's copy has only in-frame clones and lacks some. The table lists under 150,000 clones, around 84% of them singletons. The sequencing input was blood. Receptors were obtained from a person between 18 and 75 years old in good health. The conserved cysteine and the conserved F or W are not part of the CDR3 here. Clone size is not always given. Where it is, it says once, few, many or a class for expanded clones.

CDR3: ASSGETGQTQY
V: TRBV6-4
J: TRBJ2-5
size: -

CDR3: AIRIQGSDTQY
V: TRBV6-5
J: TRBJ2-3
size: once

CDR3: ASSRGVYGYT
V: TRBV19
J: TRBJ1-2
size: -

CDR3: ASTPQANYGYT
V: TRBV6-6
J: TRBJ1-2
size: -

CDR3: ASSPRGGWGYGYT
V: TRBV19
J: TRBJ1-2
size: few

CDR3: ASSQAREGAEAF
V: TRBV4-1
J: TRBJ1-1
size: once

CDR3: ASRDRGVMNTEAF
V: TRBV2
J: TRBJ1-1
size: once

CDR3: ASSLQQYDGYT
V: TRBV5-4
J: TRBJ1-2
size: few

CDR3: ASSPFGEGHYGYT
V: TRBV5-6
J: TRBJ1-2
size: -

CDR3: ATSSPIVSGGQYTQY
V: TRBV15
J: TRBJ2-3
size: -

CDR3: ASGTRQF
V: TRBV2
J: TRBJ2-1
size: -

CDR3: ASSQGFSYEQY
V: TRBV6-1
J: TRBJ2-7
size: -

CDR3: ASNRDHANTGELF
V: TRBV6-5
J: TRBJ2-2
size: -

CDR3: ASSLGPTYEQY
V: TRBV27
J: TRBJ2-7
size: -

CDR3: ASSVEGGHNNEQF
V: TRBV6-4
J: TRBJ2-1
size: few

CDR3: ASSIRGPNSPLH
V: TRBV19
J: TRBJ1-6
size: few

CDR3: ASSLNQKGNEQF
V: TRBV7-8
J: TRBJ2-1
size: -

CDR3: ASSLETARMNTEAF
V: TRBV7-2
J: TRBJ1-1
size: -

CDR3: ASRTGNTEAF
V: TRBV10-2
J: TRBJ1-1
size: -

CDR3: ASSFRVGTGPEKLF
V: TRBV11-2
J: TRBJ1-4
size: -

CDR3: ASSLFLNQETQY
V: TRBV7-6
J: TRBJ2-5
size: once

CDR3: ASSRGPNQETQY
V: TRBV6-6
J: TRBJ2-5
size: -

CDR3: ASSLLGGLIDYEQY
V: TRBV5-6
J: TRBJ2-7
size: -

CDR3: ASSYRTGPRNQPQH
V: TRBV5-6
J: TRBJ1-5
size: -

CDR3: ASSLDWNSYNEQF
V: TRBV5-4
J: TRBJ2-1
size: -

CDR3: ASSFVRRLDNSPLH
V: TRBV6-5
J: TRBJ1-6
size: -

CDR3: ASSLGATGKYEQY
V: TRBV7-9
J: TRBJ2-7
size: once

CDR3: AWRKAYEQY
V: TRBV30
J: TRBJ2-7
size: -

CDR3: ASSPKTGGTGNTIY
V: TRBV27
J: TRBJ1-3
size: -

CDR3: ASRGALVRTYEQY
V: TRBV6-1
J: TRBJ2-7
size: -

CDR3: ASSYNREINYGYT
V: TRBV6-6
J: TRBJ1-2
size: -

CDR3: ASSVGATGPKDTEAF
V: TRBV9
J: TRBJ1-1
size: -

CDR3: SGRGGLNTEAF
V: TRBV29-1
J: TRBJ1-1
size: -

CDR3: ASSESWDYGYT
V: TRBV6-1
J: TRBJ1-2
size: -

CDR3: ASSLSNSPLH
V: TRBV7-2
J: TRBJ1-6
size: -

CDR3: ASSTGRSYNEQF
V: TRBV19
J: TRBJ2-1
size: once

CDR3: ATNRGLLKFGNTIY
V: TRBV21-1
J: TRBJ1-3
size: -

CDR3: ASSNTNTGELF
V: TRBV25-1
J: TRBJ2-2
size: -

CDR3: ASSTGDIYTDTQY
V: TRBV19
J: TRBJ2-3
size: -

CDR3: ASSPGPQRNIQY
V: TRBV6-1
J: TRBJ2-4
size: -

CDR3: ASSLASNSPLH
V: TRBV11-3
J: TRBJ1-6
size: -

CDR3: ASSPRRPSEKLF
V: TRBV19
J: TRBJ1-4
size: -

CDR3: ASGGRSNEKLF
V: TRBV9
J: TRBJ1-4
size: once

CDR3: AWSAYYYEQY
V: TRBV30
J: TRBJ2-7
size: -

CDR3: ASSQSPDASNQPQH
V: TRBV5-4
J: TRBJ1-5
size: -

CDR3: ASSQGQVLYGYT
V: TRBV7-2
J: TRBJ1-2
size: once

CDR3: ASSSGLTGGELF
V: TRBV9
J: TRBJ2-2
size: -